A selection of T cell receptor beta chains follows, all from one sample in a study of shared T cell receptors in the human thymus. The repertoire was sequenced with immunoSEQ multiplex PCR; TCRdb's copy has only in-frame clones and lacks some. The table lists hundreds of thousands of clones, about 90% of them singletons. These same data were also listed under a study on human thymus T cells.

Input material: thymocytes. These receptor sequences come from a boy in the first two years of life with a congenital heart defect. Both conserved end residues are part of each CDR3. D genes are given only for firm matches. For some rows the clone size is stated as once, few or many, or as a class when expanded; others skip it.

18	TRBD1	TRBV27	TRBJ1-4	few	TGTGCCAGCAGTTTCCTGGGACAGGGAGGGGGGACTAATGAAAAACTGTTTTTT	CASSFLGQGGGTNEKLFF
14	NA	TRBV5-4	TRBJ1-1	once	TGTGCCAGCAGCTTGCTGGTTCAGGGCGCTGAAGCTTTCTTT	CASSLLVQGAEAFF
17	TRBD2	TRBV5-5	TRBJ2-7	NA	TGTGCCAGCAGCTTGTGGCCGACTAGCGGGGCTACCTACGAGCAGTACTTC	CASSLWPTSGATYEQYF
15	TRBD1	TRBV5-6	TRBJ1-3	NA	TGTGCCAGCAGCGCCCGGGACAGGGTTCGGTGCACCATATATTTT	CASSARDRVRCTIYF
13	NA	TRBV27	TRBJ2-5	NA	TGTGCCAGCAGCCAAGGGGGAGCAGAGACCCAGTACTTC	CASSQGGAETQYF
12	NA	TRBV14	TRBJ2-5	NA	TGTGCCAGCAGCCAAAGAGAAGAGACCCAGTACTTC	CASSQREETQYF
15	NA	TRBV9	TRBJ1-2	NA	TGTGCCAGCAGCGTAGCTTGGGGGCCCAACTATGGCTACACCTTC	CASSVAWGPNYGYTF
13	NA	TRBV5-1	TRBJ1-5	NA	TGCGCCAGCAGCATTCGGGGCAATCAGCCCCAGCATTTT	CASSIRGNQPQHF
15	TRBD1	TRBV14	TRBJ1-2	few	TGTGCCAGCAGCCCTAGACAGGGCTTCAACTATGGCTACACCTTC	CASSPRQGFNYGYTF
11	NA	TRBV2	TRBJ2-4	NA	TGTGCCAGCAGTGAGGGCCTCCTCACGGTCTTC	CASSEGLLTVF
12	TRBD1	TRBV29-1	TRBJ1-1	few	TGCAGCGATAGAGGGACAGCTAAAAAAGCTTTCTTT	CSDRGTAKKAFF
14	NA	TRBV4-1	TRBJ2-3	NA	TGCGCCAGCAGCCAAGAATTTTACAAGGATACGCAGTATTTT	CASSQEFYKDTQYF
15	NA	TRBV5-6	TRBJ1-1	NA	TGTGCCAGCAGCTTGTTGGGACATCTGAACACTGAAGCTTTCTTT	CASSLLGHLNTEAFF
17	NA	TRBV15	TRBJ2-7	NA	TGTGCCACCAGCAGAGTCTCCGTGGGCAGGGCTATCGACGAGCAGTACTTC	CATSRVSVGRAIDEQYF
12	TRBD2	TRBV29-1	TRBJ2-7	NA	TGCAGCGTTGTAGCGGGATCTCGGGAGCAGTACTTC	CSVVAGSREQYF
17	NA	TRBV12-5	TRBJ2-6	NA	TGTGCTAGTGGTTTGTCACCGGGAATCTCTGGGGCCAACGTCCTGACTTTC	CASGLSPGISGANVLTF
16	TRBD1	TRBV25-1	TRBJ1-6	NA	TGTGCCAGCAGTGAATCCCGGGACAGGGGAAGGACACCCCTCCACTTT	CASSESRDRGRTPLHF
15	TRBD2	TRBV19	TRBJ2-1	few	TGTGCCAGTAGTATCAGCGGGGAACACTACAATGAGCAGTTCTTC	CASSISGEHYNEQFF
16	NA	TRBV9	TRBJ2-3	NA	TGTGCCAGCAGCGTAGAAGAAGCAAACCTCACAGATACGCAGTATTTT	CASSVEEANLTDTQYF
15	NA	TRBV25-1	TRBJ2-5	NA	TGTGCCAGCAGTGAATCACCAGGGCGAGAAGAGACCCAGTACTTC	CASSESPGREETQYF
17	NA	TRBV5-1	TRBJ1-2	NA	TGCGCCAGCAGCTTGGTTGGACAGCCTCTCAAACTTTATGGCTACACCTTC	CASSLVGQPLKLYGYTF
13	NA	TRBV6-4	TRBJ2-1	NA	TGTGCCAGCTCCAAGACAGTTTACAATGAGCAGTTCTTC	CASSKTVYNEQFF
15	NA	TRBV9	TRBJ1-5	NA	TGTGCCAGCAGCGTAGGGGGGGATTACAATCAGCCCCAGCATTTT	CASSVGGDYNQPQHF
16	NA	TRBV7-6	TRBJ2-3	NA	TGTGCCAGCAGCTTTGCGCTAGCATCTTGCACAGATACGCAGTATTTT	CASSFALASCTDTQYF
13	NA	TRBV27	TRBJ2-1	NA	TGTGCCAGCAGTAGCCATTCTGAGAATGAGCAGTTCTTC	CASSSHSENEQFF
16	NA	TRBV4-3	TRBJ1-2	NA	TGCGCCAGCAGCCAAGCATGGAGGCCTCATAACTATGGCTACACCTTC	CASSQAWRPHNYGYTF
14	NA	TRBV4-3	TRBJ1-5	NA	TGCGCCAGCAGCCAAGAAGGTAACGGGAGGCCCCAGCATTTT	CASSQEGNGRPQHF
17	NA	TRBV7-2	TRBJ1-1	once	TGTGCCAGCAGCTTGCTAGCGGGGACGAAAATGAACACTGAAGCTTTCTTT	CASSLLAGTKMNTEAFF
14	TRBD1	TRBV28	TRBJ1-5	NA	TGTGCCAGCAGCTGGGACAGGGGAAATCAGCCCCAGCATTTT	CASSWDRGNQPQHF
16	TRBD2	TRBV4-1	TRBJ2-1	NA	TGCGCCAGCAGCCCGCTGGGACTAGCCGGTAGGGATGAGCAGTTCTTC	CASSPLGLAGRDEQFF
20	NA	TRBV18	TRBJ1-2	NA	TGTGCCAGCTCACCACGAGGTGAATGGGACCGGGACACCTCTAACTATGGCTACACCTTC	CASSPRGEWDRDTSNYGYTF
14	TRBD1	TRBV6-5	TRBJ1-4	NA	TGTGCCAGCAGACCCGGACAGGCCATTGAAAAACTGTTTTTT	CASRPGQAIEKLFF
18	TRBD2	TRBV11-2	TRBJ2-5	NA	TGTGCCAGCAGCGAAATTTTCGTTAGCGGGAGAGGCCAAGAGACCCAGTACTTC	CASSEIFVSGRGQETQYF
16	TRBD2	TRBV9	TRBJ2-5	NA	TGTGCCAGCAGCGGGACTAGCGGGAGAGTTAAAGAGACCCAGTACTTC	CASSGTSGRVKETQYF
19	TRBD1	TRBV6-7	TRBJ1-6	NA	TGTGCCAGCAGTTACTCGAGTCTTAGGCGGGACAGGGGTAATTCACCCCTCCACTTT	CASSYSSLRRDRGNSPLHF
15	NA	TRBV6-6	TRBJ1-2	NA	TGTGCCATCGGGCGGGGCGCGAGTTCGGTGCCAAGCTACACCTTC	CAIGRGASSVPSYTF
16	NA	TRBV4-1	TRBJ2-1	NA	TGCGCCAGCAGCCCCCCGGAGGGGGGGACTTACAATGAGCAGTTCTTC	CASSPPEGGTYNEQFF
16	TRBD1	TRBV19	TRBJ1-5	once	TGTGCCAGTAGTATAGGGGGGCAGGGGGGTAATCAGCCCCAGCATTTT	CASSIGGQGGNQPQHF
18	TRBD2	TRBV5-1	TRBJ2-5	few	TGCGCCAGCAGCTTGAGGACTAGCGGGAGCGTTAGGGGGGAGACCCAGTACTTC	CASSLRTSGSVRGETQYF
15	NA	TRBV6-5	TRBJ1-1	NA	TGTGCCAGCAGTTACGGCGGATGGGGGGTGACTGAAGCTTTCTTT	CASSYGGWGVTEAFF
13	NA	TRBV7-7	TRBJ2-5	NA	TGTGCTAGCAGGAAACAGGACCAAGAGACCCAGTACTTC	CASRKQDQETQYF
16	TRBD2	TRBV13	TRBJ2-1	NA	TGTGCCAGCAGCTGCAATGGACTAGCGGGAGCAGGGGAGCAGTTCTTC	CASSCNGLAGAGEQFF
23	TRBD2	TRBV27	TRBJ2-3	few	TGTGCCAGCAGTTCGCCCAGCGATGCTAGCGGGGGGGCAGGAGTCCTATCCACAGATACGCAGTATTTT	CASSSPSDASGGAGVLSTDTQYF
14	NA	TRBV4-3	TRBJ1-2	NA	TGCGCCAGCAGCCAAGAGGGGCAGGCAGGGGGCTACACCTTC	CASSQEGQAGGYTF
16	TRBD1	TRBV27	TRBJ1-2	NA	TGTGCCAGCAGTTTATCCGCCGGACAGGGACTCTATGGCTACACCTTC	CASSLSAGQGLYGYTF
10	NA	TRBV28	TRBJ1-5	NA	TGTGCCAGCGGAGGAGGGTCCCAGCATTTT	CASGGGSQHF
14	NA	TRBV6-1	TRBJ2-7	NA	TGTGCCAGCAGTGCTGGACTCCGATTCTACGAGCAGTACTTC	CASSAGLRFYEQYF
19	TRBD1	TRBV27	TRBJ2-1	NA	TGTGCCAGCTGGATCCGGGACAGGGGAATCAGCGCCTCCTACAATGAGCAGTTCTTC	CASWIRDRGISASYNEQFF
16	TRBD1	TRBV19	TRBJ1-1	NA	TGTGCCAGTTACAAACCGGGACAGAAATATAACACTGAAGCTTTCTTT	CASYKPGQKYNTEAFF
14	NA	TRBV28	TRBJ2-7	NA	TGTGCCAGCATAAATAGAAACAGTGGTGTGGAGCAGTACTTC	CASINRNSGVEQYF